This T cell receptor (beta chain) was found in a study of cytomegalovirus exposure and HLA in healthy donors. The overall study: Previous work identified 120 million or so unique TCR beta sequences from about 179 million T cells. Study-wide findings and caveats: Judged likely to be a sequencing artifact was a cluster of highly shared sequence variants.

The PCR used 60 Vbeta and 13 Jbeta primers. Clones were read by immunoSEQ multiplex PCR, and TCRdb kept only the in-frame ones, dropping some. This sample has 150,000 to 200,000 clones, with 68% found just once. This clone showed up just a few times. The antigen is undetermined. The sequenced material came from PBMCs. The clonotype was recovered from a woman younger than 30 in good health and CMV-seropositive.

In DNA, the CDR3 is TGTGCCAGCAGTCTACACACAGGGAACGAGCAGTACTTC. The encoded protein is CASSLHTGNEQYF. V gene TRBV6-5 combines with J gene TRBJ2-7; D is possibly TRBD1 (6 bases). CDR3 length: 13 residues. The V end was cut by 5 bases, the J end by 5 bases, with 13 bases between. Germline CDR1 reads MNHEY; CDR2 reads SVGAGI.